The rows below give T cell receptor beta chains drawn from one sample of a study of regulatory T cells in long-lasting Graves disease. Each CDR3 protein is one row after TCRdb ran MiXCR on the multiplex PCR reads. The top ten clones hold about 25% of a sample with 420,000 or so distinct CDR3 sequences, 16% of them seen once. The same data also contributed to another study, on T cells in Graves' hyperthyroidism and ophthalmopathy.

Sequenced material: peripheral blood mononuclear cells (PBMCs), taken at new diagnosis, from a patient treated with antithyroid drugs. Receptors were obtained from a woman under 30 with Graves disease. Both conserved end residues are part of each CDR3. A D gene is named only where the DNA matches it firmly. Rows may omit the clone size; those that give it use once, few, many or a size class.

V gene	clone size	D gene	J gene	CDR3 DNA	CDR3 protein
TRBV2	few	TRBD2	TRBJ2-1	TGTGCCAGCCAGCGGTGGGGCGGGAGTGAGTCCTACAATGAGCAGTTCTTC	CASQRWGGSESYNEQFF
TRBV12-3/TRBV12-4	-	-	TRBJ2-7	TGTGCCAGCAGTTTGGTGGCGGAGAAATACGAGCAGTACTTC	CASSLVAEKYEQYF
TRBV6-1	many	-	TRBJ2-7	TGTGCCAGCATAAAGCGGACTAACACCTACGAGCAGTACTTC	CASIKRTNTYEQYF
TRBV7-9	-	-	TRBJ2-5	TGTGCCAGCAGCCACCCGAGGGGAGCCTCAGAGACCCAGTACTTC	CASSHPRGASETQYF
TRBV28	many	TRBD1	TRBJ2-3	TGTGCCAGCAGTTTCCCCGGACAGGGGATTAGTCCCCTGCGCACAGATACGCAGTATTTT	CASSFPGQGISPLRTDTQYF
TRBV28	many	-	TRBJ2-2	TGTGCCAGCAGCGAAGAGAACACCGGGGAGCTGTTTTTT	CASSEENTGELFF
TRBV6-5	-	-	TRBJ2-1	TGTGCCAGCAGTTATGGAGAGACCCAGTTCTTC	CASSYGETQFF
TRBV11-3	many	TRBD1	TRBJ2-3	TGTGCCAGCAGCTACAGGGGGACTAGCACAGATACGCAGTATTTT	CASSYRGTSTDTQYF
TRBV20-1	many	TRBD1	TRBJ2-7	TGCAGTGTCAGAGTGGACAGGGACCCAGCGGAGTCCTACGAGCAGTACTTC	CSVRVDRDPAESYEQYF
TRBV7-2	-	-	TRBJ1-4	TGTGCCAGCAGCTTAGGTCCCAACAATGAAAAACTGTTTTTT	CASSLGPNNEKLFF
TRBV30	once	-	TRBJ2-1	TGTGCCTTCGAGGGGGAGTCCTACAATGAGCAGTTCTTC	CAFEGESYNEQFF
TRBV18	many	TRBD2	TRBJ2-1	TGTGCCAGCTCACCACGGGCGGGAGGGCCGTACAATGAGCAGTTCTTC	CASSPRAGGPYNEQFF
TRBV28	many	TRBD2	TRBJ2-3	TGTGCCAGCAGTTTACTCCCTAGCGGGAGTACAGATACGCAGTATTTT	CASSLLPSGSTDTQYF
TRBV6-8	-	TRBD2	TRBJ2-5	TGTGCCAGTAGATTAGCGGGCTACCAAGAGACCCAGTACTTC	CASRLAGYQETQYF
TRBV30	many	-	TRBJ1-1	TGTGCCTGGAGTTTAAACACTGAAGCTTTCTTT	CAWSLNTEAFF
TRBV9	few	TRBD1	TRBJ1-2	TGTGCCAGCAGCGTAGGAATTGGACAGGGCCATGGCTACACCTTC	CASSVGIGQGHGYTF
TRBV30	-	TRBD2	TRBJ2-6	TGTGCCTGGAGCCCAGGACTAGCGGGAGTGTCTGGGGCCAACGTCCTGACTTTC	CAWSPGLAGVSGANVLTF
TRBV7-9	many	TRBD1	TRBJ2-3	TGTGCCAGCAGCTCTTCGACAGGGCGGTCAGATACGCAGTATTTT	CASSSSTGRSDTQYF
TRBV4-1	few	TRBD2	TRBJ2-3	TGCGCCAGCAGCCAAGGCGCCGGACTAGCGGGATCCACAGATACGCAGTATTTT	CASSQGAGLAGSTDTQYF
TRBV4-3	-	TRBD2	TRBJ2-5	TGCGCCAGCAGCCAAGATAGGCTAGCGGGGGTCGAAACCCAGTACTTC	CASSQDRLAGVETQYF
TRBV15	many	TRBD2	TRBJ2-5	TGTGCCACCAGCAGGAGACTAGCGGGAGGGGGAGAGACCCAGTACTTC	CATSRRLAGGGETQYF
TRBV6-2/TRBV6-3	many	-	TRBJ1-1	TGTGCCAGCAGTCAAGGGGTTACTGAAGCTTTCTTT	CASSQGVTEAFF
TRBV29-1	-	TRBD1	TRBJ2-7	TGCAGCGTGACTATCCGGGACAGGGTATTTCGCGAGCAGTACTTC	CSVTIRDRVFREQYF
TRBV29-1	many	-	TRBJ2-3	TGCAGCGTTGGGAAGGGTAAAGATACGCAGTATTTT	CSVGKGKDTQYF
TRBV6-9	-	-	TRBJ2-1	TGTGCCAGCAGTTACCGGGAGAAGAATGAGCAGTTCTTC	CASSYREKNEQFF
TRBV2	many	-	TRBJ2-5	TGTGCCAGCAGTGAAGGAGCCTTCCAAGAGACCCAGTACTTC	CASSEGAFQETQYF
TRBV4-1	many	-	TRBJ2-7	TGCGCCAGCAGCCAAGATGGGGGAGACTACGAGCAGTACTTC	CASSQDGGDYEQYF
TRBV2	few	-	TRBJ2-5	TGTGCCAGTTTTGTAGCGGACCAAGAGACCCAGTACTTC	CASFVADQETQYF
TRBV20-1	-	-	TRBJ2-1	TGCAGTGCTAGGAGCTATGAGCAGTTCTTC	CSARSYEQFF
TRBV20-1	-	-	TRBJ2-3	TGCGGTGCTAGAACGGATACGCAGTATTTT	CGARTDTQYF
TRBV28	many	-	TRBJ1-1	TGTGCCAGCACCGACGATACCGAAGCTTTCTTT	CASTDDTEAFF
TRBV7-9	many	-	TRBJ2-7	TGTGCCAGCAGCTTAGTGGAGGGTCCCGCCTCCTACGAGCAGTACTTC	CASSLVEGPASYEQYF
TRBV7-2	few	TRBD1	TRBJ1-2	TGTGCCAGCAGCCCCGACAGGGTCTACACCTTC	CASSPDRVYTF
TRBV28	many	-	TRBJ1-2	TGTGCCAGCAGCAAAAGACGGACGGAGTCCGGCTACACCTTC	CASSKRRTESGYTF
TRBV27	many	-	TRBJ2-7	TGTGCCAGCAGTTTATCGGCCGGACCCTACGAGCAGTACTTC	CASSLSAGPYEQYF
TRBV7-2	-	-	TRBJ2-5	TGTGCCAGCAGCTTTCCGAGGGGCCAAGAGACCCAGTACTTC	CASSFPRGQETQYF
TRBV5-5	-	-	TRBJ1-1	TGTGCCAGCAGCGAGGGGATTTTCACTGGAGCTTTCTTT	CASSEGIFTGAFF
TRBV2	-	TRBD1	TRBJ2-7	TGTGCCTGTACAGGGGGGAGCTACGAGCAGTACTTC	CACTGGSYEQYF
TRBV6-1	-	TRBD2	TRBJ2-2	TGTGCCGGCAGTACCGGGACTACCACCGGGGAGCTGTTTTTT	CAGSTGTTTGELFF
TRBV7-3	few	TRBD2	TRBJ2-1	TGTGCCAGCAGCTCACCACTAGCGGGAGGCTCCAAGAATGAGCAGTTCTTC	CASSSPLAGGSKNEQFF
TRBV28	many	-	TRBJ1-1	TGTGCCAGCAGTTTATCCGGCAGTTTAAACACTGAAGCTTTCTTT	CASSLSGSLNTEAFF
TRBV7-9	few	-	TRBJ2-4	TGTGCCATTCCCCAACATGGGGTTCTCAATGAGCCCACCACCGCTAACAAAAACATTCAGTACTTC	CAIPQHGVLNEPTTANKNIQYF
TRBV7-8	many	TRBD2	TRBJ2-7	TGTGCCAGCAGCATAACTAGCGGCTACGAGCAGTACTTC	CASSITSGYEQYF
TRBV28	many	TRBD2	TRBJ2-7	TGTGCCAGCAGTTGGGGGGAGGGCCGTCTCGGCGAGCAGTACTTC	CASSWGEGRLGEQYF
TRBV6-1	-	-	TRBJ2-1	TGTGCCATCGGGGGGCAAACCGACTACAATGAGGAGTTCTTC	CAIGGQTDYNEEFF
TRBV27	few	TRBD2	TRBJ2-3	TGTGCCAGCAGCTCCAGCGGGAGGGCACCAGATACGCAGTATTTT	CASSSSGRAPDTQYF
TRBV7-9	many	-	TRBJ2-1	TGTGCCAGCAGCTTAGAACCCGGCTACAATGAGCAGTTCTTC	CASSLEPGYNEQFF
TRBV20-1	many	TRBD1	TRBJ1-2	TGCAGTGCCAGCGGGACAGCCAACTATGGCTACACCTTC	CSASGTANYGYTF
TRBV29-1	few	TRBD1	TRBJ1-4	TGCAGCGTTGTATTGCCGGGACAGCCAAATGAAAAACTGTTTTTT	CSVVLPGQPNEKLFF
TRBV5-1	-	TRBD2	TRBJ2-2	TGCGCCAGCAGCCCGCCTAGCGGGAGGGGCGGGGAGCTGTTTTTT	CASSPPSGRGGELFF
TRBV6-1	few	-	TRBJ1-1	TGTGCCAGCAGTGAAAGGAACAGGGCCACTGAAGCTTTCTTT	CASSERNRATEAFF
TRBV2	many	-	TRBJ2-3	TGTGCCAGCAGTGATTTGTCAGTGGACACAGATACGCAGTATTTT	CASSDLSVDTDTQYF
TRBV6-2/TRBV6-3	-	TRBD2	TRBJ2-7	TGTGCCAGCACCCAGACTAGCGGGGCATCCTACGAGCAGTACTTC	CASTQTSGASYEQYF
TRBV10-1	few	TRBD2	TRBJ2-1	TGCGCCAGCAGCGGGAGGTTATCCTACAATGAGCAGTTCTTC	CASSGRLSYNEQFF
TRBV18	many	-	TRBJ2-1	TGTGCCAGCTCACCACCGGAGGGCAGGTCCTACAATGAGCAGTTCTTC	CASSPPEGRSYNEQFF
TRBV30	-	TRBD2	TRBJ2-3	TGTGCCTGGAGTGCACTCGGCGGGAGGGCCTTGGATACGCAGTATTTT	CAWSALGGRALDTQYF
TRBV7-9	many	TRBD2	TRBJ2-1	TGTGCCAGCAGCCGAATAGCGGGAGGGCCGGTTGTCTATGAGCAGTTCTTC	CASSRIAGGPVVYEQFF
TRBV7-2	-	TRBD2	TRBJ2-7	TGTGCCAGCAGCGTCCAGGCTAGCGGGAGCTCCTACGAGCAGTACTTC	CASSVQASGSSYEQYF
TRBV5-1	-	TRBD2	TRBJ2-1	TGCGCCAGCAGCGGATACGGGACTAGCGGGTCCTACAATGAGCAGTTCTTC	CASSGYGTSGSYNEQFF
TRBV27	many	-	TRBJ1-1	TGTGCCAGCAGTTTACAGGGCACGAACACTGAAGCTTTCTTT	CASSLQGTNTEAFF